The 23 T cell receptor beta chains below come from one sample, sequenced in a study of regulatory T cells in long-lasting Graves disease. CDR3 regions were amplified by Arm-PCR using iRepertoire HTBI primers to build TCR beta libraries. TCRdb processed the multiplex PCR reads anew with MiXCR; each CDR3 protein has one entry. This table holds around 480,000 distinct CDR3 sequences, about 16% found once. Noted time point: newly diagnosed GD, antithyroid drugs for less than 3 months. PBMC-extracted RNA yielded the TCR library. This same sample was also part of a study on T cells in Graves' hyperthyroidism and ophthalmopathy.

Here the sequenced sample was peripheral blood mononuclear cells (PBMCs), taken at new diagnosis, from a patient treated with antithyroid drugs. The receptors were gathered from a man between 40 and 49 years old with Graves disease.

This clonotype was picked up a small number of times. A much larger clonotype is one base distant, so this may be a read error. This chain joins TRBV7-3 and TRBJ2-2; no firm D call. V lost 0 bases to trimming and J lost 2 bases, with 4 bases between them. CDR3 length equals 14 residues. Per the germline V gene, CDR1 is SGHTA and CDR2 is FQGTGA. The DNA for the CDR3 is TGTGCCAGCAGCTTAACGTCCAACACCGGGGAGCTGTTTTTT. This translates into CASSLTSNTGELFF.

This clonotype has at least ten counts. J is TRBJ2-1 and V is TRBV5-1, with 7 bases matching TRBD2. The CDR3 totals 17 residues. CDR1 and CDR2 from the germline V gene are SGHRS and YFSETQ. Unmatched junction bases numbered 13, after V lost 3 bases and J lost 4 bases. The DNA of the CDR3 is TGCGCCAGCAGCTCCGAGGGACTACCCTTACTTTACAATGAGCAGTTCTTC. This sequence encodes CASSSEGLPLLYNEQFF.

The rearrangement uses TRBV12-5 and TRBJ1-4; possible D gene TRBD1, 6 bases. The ends were cut back, 0 bases at V and 2 bases at J, with 19 bases in the middle. CDR3 length equals 19 residues. Germline lookup yields CDR1 LGHNT and CDR2 FRNRAP. CDR3 sequence: CASGLVLAGGAFTNEKLFF. The CDR3 DNA sequence: TGTGCTAGTGGTTTGGTACTTGCGGGGGGCGCGTTTACTAATGAAAAACTGTTTTTT.

This clonotype appeared many times. The chain carries TRBV12-5 and TRBJ2-5; 8 bases fit TRBD1. Germline lookup yields CDR1 LGHNT and CDR2 FRNRAP. The CDR3 runs 14 residues. V lost 4 bases and J lost 4; bases outside the gene matches: 5. The CDR3 sequence: CASGSRQGLETQYF. The DNA for the CDR3 is TGTGCTAGTGGTTCCCGACAGGGGCTAGAGACCCAGTACTTC.

The chain carries TRBV15 and TRBJ1-2; no clear D gene. Per germline, CDR1 LNHNV and CDR2 YYDKDF (reference sequence). This CDR3 contains 15 residues. V dropped 4 bases and J dropped 0 bases, with 12 bases sitting between them. The CDR3, as DNA: TGTGCCACCAGCATGACATCCCAAGCTAACTATGGCTACACCTTC. Its protein product is CATSMTSQANYGYTF.

This clonotype was counted many times. The V and J genes are TRBV11-2 and TRBJ2-7; 7 nucleotides agree with TRBD1. J gave up 7 bases and V 5 bases, and 14 bases lay outside the gene matches. This CDR3 comprises 15 residues. Germline V gives CDR1 SGHAT, CDR2 FQNNGV. The CDR3, as DNA: TGTGCCAGCAGCCGACCCCCAACAGGGGCAGGGGAGCAGTACTTC. Residues: CASSRPPTGAGEQYF.

This clonotype was counted at least ten times. V is TRBV28 and J is TRBJ2-7, with a weak D call TRBD1 (6 bases). This CDR3 is built from 15 residues. The germline V gene encodes CDR1 MDHEN and CDR2 SYDVKM. V gave up 4 bases and J gave up 5 bases, with 18 bases separating them. The CDR3 nucleotides are TGTGCCAGCAGTTCCCCGGGACAACCGTCGGACGAGCAGTACTTC. This gives the protein CASSSPGQPSDEQYF.

The CDR3 DNA reads TGCGCCAGCAGCTCGGGACAGGGGCCCTGGGATACGCAGTATTTT. This codes for CASSSGQGPWDTQYF. The chain combines TRBV5-1 with TRBJ2-3; 10 nucleotides match TRBD1. V trimming: 3 bases; J trimming: 6 bases; junction bases outside the gene matches: 7. This CDR3 is built from 15 residues. Germline V gives CDR1 SGHRS, CDR2 YFSETQ.

This clonotype was observed at least ten times. V usage is TRBV18 and J usage is TRBJ2-5, with TRBD1 matching over 9 bases. The germline gives CDR1 KGHSH, CDR2 LQKENI. V was clipped by 3 bases and J by 1 base; unmatched bases: 3. This CDR3 has 15 residues. CDR3 sequence: CASSPGQGVQETQYF. Here the CDR3 DNA reads TGTGCCAGCTCACCGGGACAGGGCGTCCAAGAGACCCAGTACTTC.

The chain recombines TRBV28 with TRBJ2-1; a possible D gene is TRBD1 (6 bases). V lost 4 bases and J 9 bases, leaving 10 bases between the germline ends. Germline assignment: CDR1 MDHEN and CDR2 SYDVKM. CDR3 size: 12 residues. For the CDR3, the DNA is TGTGCCAGCAGTTGGGGGCCGGTTGAGCAGTTCTTC. Translated, it gives CASSWGPVEQFF.

Note on this clonotype: A read error may produce the germline difference seen at one junction end. The rearrangement uses TRBV24-1 and TRBJ2-5; no reliable D call. The CDR3 sequence is 14 residues long. Germline-derived CDR1 and CDR2 are KGHDR and SFDVKD. The CDR3 DNA reads as TGTGCCGCCAGTGATTTCTCACTCGCCGAGACCCAGTACTTC. It yields the protein CAASDFSLAETQYF.

Points on this clonotype: A far larger clone differs by one base, so this is likely a read error. The chain carries TRBV28 and TRBJ2-1, with TRBD2 matching 8 bases. CDR3 length: 17 residues. From germline, CDR1 is MDHEN and CDR2 SYDVKM. With 2 bases clipped from V and 10 bases from J, the junction kept 16 bases outside the gene matches. DNA of the CDR3: TGTGCCAGCAGTTTAATCTGGGACGGAAGCGGGAGCCACGAGCAGTTCTTC. It yields the protein CASSLIWDGSGSHEQFF. The full variable domain, completed using reference TRBV28 and TRBJ2-1, is DVKVTQSSRYLVKRTGEKVFLECVQDMDHENMFWYRQDPGLGLRLIYFSYDVKMKEKGDIPEGYSVSREKKERFSLILESASTNQTSMYLCASSLIWDGSGSHEQFFGPGTRLTVL.

In this sample, this clonotype turned up many times. V gene TRBV20-1 combines with J gene TRBJ2-6; D call uncertain. The CDR3 has 11 residues. Per germline, CDR1 DFQATT and CDR2 SNEGSKA (reference sequence). V was shortened by 6 bases and J by 5 bases, with 5 bases between the two germline ends. The CDR3 here is CSATRANVLTF. The CDR3 coding sequence is TGCAGTGCGACGAGGGCCAACGTCCTGACTTTC.

This sequence joins TRBV10-3 and TRBJ1-2; D unresolved. Germline V gives CDR1 ENHRY, CDR2 SYGVKD. V was cut by 0 bases and J by 8 bases, with 13 bases left in between. The CDR3 extends over 14 amino acids. The CDR3 bases are TGTGCCATCAGTGAGTCGACTCGGAGGGCCGGCTACACCTTC. It translates to CAISESTRRAGYTF.

This clonotype has at least ten counts. V gene TRBV6-1 combines with J gene TRBJ2-1; 9 bases fit TRBD2. The junction had 8 bases not matched to a gene; V was cut back by 1 base and J by 7 bases. The CDR3 length is 16 residues. The V gene's germline CDR1 is MNHNS and CDR2 SASEGT. This CDR3 reads CASSEGGGRVENEQFF. DNA for the CDR3: TGTGCCAGCAGTGAAGGGGGCGGGAGGGTGGAAAATGAGCAGTTCTTC.

In its sample, this clonotype was seen many times. The V gene is TRBV7-9, the J gene TRBJ2-1; 7 nucleotides align to TRBD2. The length of the CDR3 is 13 residues. Germline CDR1 and CDR2: SEHNR and FQNEAQ (reference sequence). After removal of 7 bases from V and 6 bases from J, the junction contained 6 bases not matched to a gene. Written as DNA, the CDR3 is TGTGCCAGCACCTTTAGCGGGTCCAATGAGCAGTTCTTC. It yields the protein CASTFSGSNEQFF.

This clonotype was observed at least ten times. This chain joins TRBV7-3 and TRBJ2-7, with TRBD1 identical over 7 bases. Unmatched junction bases numbered 13, after V lost 5 bases and J lost 3 bases. The CDR3 runs to 16 residues. Germline V gives CDR1 SGHTA, CDR2 FQGTGA. The CDR3 DNA follows: TGTGCCAGCAGCGAGGGGGCGACCCGGAAGGTCTACGAGCAGTACTTC. Its protein is CASSEGATRKVYEQYF.

This clonotype was recorded a few times. The V call is TRBV9, the J call TRBJ1-5; D unresolved. This CDR3 spans 14 amino acids. Germline V gene lookup returns CDR1 SGDLS and CDR2 YYNGEE. V was clipped by 0 bases and J by 3 bases, with 7 bases between them. This CDR3 is CASSVGTDNQPQHF. Here the CDR3 DNA reads TGTGCCAGCAGCGTAGGAACAGACAATCAGCCCCAGCATTTT.

This clonotype came up many times. This chain links TRBV30 with TRBJ2-5; D possibly matches TRBD1 or TRBD2 (6 bases each). The ends were cut back, 1 base at V and 5 bases at J, with 14 bases in the middle. This CDR3 has 14 residues. Per germline, CDR1 GTSNPN and CDR2 SVGIG (reference sequence). This chain's CDR3 is CAWSDGGLIETQYF. CDR3 bases: TGTGCCTGGAGTGACGGGGGCCTAATTGAGACCCAGTACTTC.

The rearrangement joins TRBV6-1 to TRBJ2-7; 11 positions match TRBD2. Trimming at V came to 5 bases and at J to 4 bases, leaving 7 bases not matched to a gene. Germline-derived CDR1 and CDR2 are MNHNS and SASEGT. CDR3 length: 15 residues. The CDR3 DNA is TGTGCCAGCAGTCCTGTAGGACTAGCGGGTTACGAGCAGTACTTC. Amino acid sequence: CASSPVGLAGYEQYF.

This clonotype was counted a few times. The rearrangement uses TRBV5-1 and TRBJ2-1, with 9 bases that match TRBD2. The length of the CDR3 is 15 residues. CDR1 SGHRS and CDR2 YFSETQ come from the germline V gene. V lost 3 bases and J lost 9; bases outside the gene matches: 10. The CDR3 reads CASSSPGLAYTEQFF. Here the CDR3 DNA reads TGCGCCAGCAGCTCGCCGGGACTAGCATATACTGAGCAGTTCTTC.

This clonotype was recorded many times. V gene TRBV28 combines with J gene TRBJ2-1, with 7 bases aligning to TRBD1. With V trimmed by 10 bases and J by 4 bases, 7 bases remained unmatched. Germline CDR1 MDHEN, CDR2 SYDVKM. The CDR3 runs 13 residues. The CDR3 bases are TGTGCCACCAGGGACAGACCTTACAATGAGCAGTTCTTC. As protein: CATRDRPYNEQFF.

The count of this clonotype is one. At one end the junction does not follow the germline gene, possibly because of a read error. This chain joins TRBV9 and TRBJ2-2, with 11 positions matching TRBD2. Germline CDR1 SGDLS, CDR2 YYNGEE. The CDR3 consists of 17 residues. CDR3 nucleotide sequence: TGTGCCAGCAGCGTAGGGGGACTAGCGGAGCAAACCGGGGAGCTGCTTTTT. Protein product: CASSVGGLAEQTGELLF.